This T cell receptor beta chain came from a study of blood T cell repertoires in COVID-19. Original data processing: Amplifying reference gene primers gave estimates of nucleated cell counts. The repertoire was sequenced with immunoSEQ multiplex PCR; TCRdb's copy has only in-frame clones and lacks some. V and J calls and clone size follow that table, whereas D and trimming were derived from the DNA. The table has more than 120,000 clones, 87% seen once; the top ten hold roughly two fifths. Germline V gene data show CDR1 as SNHLY and CDR2 as FYNNEI. With V trimmed by 11 bases and J by 4 bases, 7 bases remained unmatched. The CDR3 is made up of 14 amino acids.

Specimen: peripheral blood. V usage is TRBV2 and J usage is TRBJ1-6, with TRBD1 matching 8 bases. The TCR originated in a man aged 50 or older who had recovered from COVID-19. The CDR3 bases are TGTGCCGGAGGACAGGGAGGTTATAATTCACCCCTCCACTTT. Translation gives CAGGQGGYNSPLHF. The full variable domain, with the rest looked up from reference TRBV2 and TRBJ1-6, is EPEVTQTPSHQVTQMGQEVILRCVPISNHLYFYWYRQILGQKVEFLVSFYNNEISEKSEIFDDQFSVERPDGSNFTLKIRSTKLEDSAMYFCAGGQGGYNSPLHFGNGTRLTVT.